Listed here is a single T cell receptor beta chain. Germline-derived CDR1 and CDR2 are LGHNA and YSLEER. V lost 1 base to trimming and J lost 6 bases; unmatched junction nucleotides: 12. CDR3 length: 17 amino acids. Some clones are missing from TCRdb's copy, which holds only in-frame ones; the method was immunoSEQ multiplex PCR. The sample lists just under 550,000 clones; approximately 80% were seen once. This sample stems from a study of shared T cell receptors in the human thymus. These same data were also listed under a study on human thymus T cells.

The TCR sequence derives from a boy less than two years old with a congenital heart defect. Sequencing was carried out using thymocytes. The chain employs TRBV4-3 and TRBJ2-3, with TRBD2 matching 8 bases. The CDR3, as DNA: TGCGCCAGCAGCCAAGCCTTAGCGGGAAACCCCCGGGATACGCAGTATTTT. This sequence encodes CASSQALAGNPRDTQYF.